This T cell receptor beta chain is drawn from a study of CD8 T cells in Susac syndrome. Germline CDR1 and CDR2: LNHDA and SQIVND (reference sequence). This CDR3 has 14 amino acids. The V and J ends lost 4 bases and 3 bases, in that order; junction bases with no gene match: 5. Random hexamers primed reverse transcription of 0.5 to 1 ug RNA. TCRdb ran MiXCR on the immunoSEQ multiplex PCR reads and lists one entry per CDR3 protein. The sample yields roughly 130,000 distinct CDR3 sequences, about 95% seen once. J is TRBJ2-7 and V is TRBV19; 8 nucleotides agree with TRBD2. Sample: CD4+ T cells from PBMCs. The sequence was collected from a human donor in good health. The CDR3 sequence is CASSKRTSSYEQYF. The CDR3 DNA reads TGTGCCAGTAGTAAACGGACTAGCAGCTACGAGCAGTACTTC.